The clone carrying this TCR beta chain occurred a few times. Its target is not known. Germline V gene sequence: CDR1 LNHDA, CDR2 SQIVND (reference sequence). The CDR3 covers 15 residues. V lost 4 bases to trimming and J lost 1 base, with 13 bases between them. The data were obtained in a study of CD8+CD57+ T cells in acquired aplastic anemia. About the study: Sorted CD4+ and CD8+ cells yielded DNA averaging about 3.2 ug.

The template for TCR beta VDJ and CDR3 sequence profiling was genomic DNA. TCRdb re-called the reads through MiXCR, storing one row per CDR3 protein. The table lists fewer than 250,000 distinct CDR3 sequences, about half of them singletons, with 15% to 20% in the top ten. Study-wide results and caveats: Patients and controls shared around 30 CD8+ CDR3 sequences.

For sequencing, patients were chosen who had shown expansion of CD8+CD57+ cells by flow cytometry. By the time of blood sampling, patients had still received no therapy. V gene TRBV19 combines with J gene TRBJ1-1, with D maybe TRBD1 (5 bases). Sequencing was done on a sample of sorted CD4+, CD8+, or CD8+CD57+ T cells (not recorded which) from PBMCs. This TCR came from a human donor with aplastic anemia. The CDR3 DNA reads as TGTGCCAGTAGTAGGGTTCAGGGTTCGAACACTGAAGCTTTCTTT. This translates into CASSRVQGSNTEAFF.